The 8 T cell receptor beta chains listed next were all sequenced from one sample in a study of blood T cells in healthy people across ages. A second PCR of 7 to 11 cycles used a sample-barcoded 5' primer and a J-beta primer mix. TCRdb analysed the 5' RACE reads with MiXCR anew, one entry per CDR3 protein. The sample includes hundreds of thousands of distinct CDR3 sequences, roughly 27% of them seen just once. Sequenced: blood. The receptors shown here come from a woman in her seventies in good health.

The gene calls are TRBV12-3 or TRBV12-4 and TRBJ2-5; D remains unclear. The CDR3 has 16 amino acids. Between the trimmed V and J ends, which lost 3 bases and 4 bases, there was a span of 18 bases. DNA for the CDR3: TGTGCCAGCAGTTTCCTGGGGAAGGGATCAGGAGAGACCCAGTACTTC. Translated, it gives CASSFLGKGSGETQYF.

This clonotype was picked up a small number of times. The chain is built from TRBV14 and TRBJ2-5, with TRBD1 matching 7 bases. Losses at the gene ends were 8 bases for V and 5 bases for J; bases not matched to a gene: 5. The CDR3 sequence is 12 residues long. Germline values: CDR1 SGHDN, CDR2 FVKESK. CDR3 nucleotide sequence: TGTGCCAGCGGTGGGACAGAGGAGACCCAGTACTTC. Its translation is CASGGTEETQYF.

This clonotype showed up just a few times. This rearrangement joins TRBV14 to TRBJ1-2; D remains unclear. The CDR3 runs to 15 residues. V was cut by 1 base and J by 6 bases, with 15 bases left in between. Looked up from germline, CDR1 is SGHDN and CDR2 is FVKESK. The CDR3 region has the DNA TGTGCCAGCAGCCAAGGGTTAGGAAAGGGTCATGGCTACACCTTC. This gives the protein CASSQGLGKGHGYTF.

This clonotype has just a few counts. The chain recombines TRBV5-1 with TRBJ2-1; D may be TRBD1 or TRBD2 (6 bases each). V lost 1 base, J lost 4 bases, and 9 bases lay in between. The CDR3 consists of 14 residues. Germline V lookup: CDR1 SGHRS, CDR2 YFSETQ. Here the CDR3 DNA reads TGCGCCAGCAGCTTGACGGGGGCATACAATGAGCAGTTCTTC. Encoded protein: CASSLTGAYNEQFF.

The chain employs TRBV28 and TRBJ1-5; D unresolved. Looked up from germline, CDR1 is MDHEN and CDR2 is SYDVKM. This CDR3 has 12 amino acids. V shed 5 bases and J shed 9 bases, with 11 bases lying between them. CDR3 sequence: CASSTERLPQHF. CDR3 in DNA: TGTGCCAGCAGTACAGAAAGGCTGCCCCAGCATTTT.

The chain has TRBV28 and TRBJ2-5, with 7 nucleotides matching TRBD1. The J call is in doubt because the DNA end fits TRBJ2-7 better. The germline gives CDR1 MDHEN, CDR2 SYDVKM. This CDR3 comprises 12 residues. The CDR3 reads CASAGTVYEQYF. CDR3 DNA: TGTGCCAGCGCCGGGACAGTATACGAGCAGTACTTC.

The sample holds many counts of this clonotype. This chain connects TRBV28 to TRBJ2-5; no definite D call. V was clipped by 3 bases and J by 2 bases, with 19 bases between them. Germline V gene data show CDR1 as MDHEN and CDR2 as SYDVKM. CDR3 size: 17 residues. The CDR3 DNA follows: TGTGCCAGCAGTTTGCTCTTGGACCGAGAAGGTCAAGAGACCCAGTACTTC. Translation gives CASSLLLDREGQETQYF.

The V and J genes are TRBV7-3 and TRBJ2-1; 12 bases fit TRBD2. CDR3 length: 19 amino acids. The junction had 10 bases not matched to a gene; V was cut back by 4 bases and J by 0 bases. Per germline, CDR1 SGHTA and CDR2 FQGTGA. In nucleotides, the CDR3 is TGTGCCAGCAGCTCCCGACTAGCGGGGGCCCAGAGCTCCTACAATGAGCAGTTCTTC. Its protein product is CASSSRLAGAQSSYNEQFF.